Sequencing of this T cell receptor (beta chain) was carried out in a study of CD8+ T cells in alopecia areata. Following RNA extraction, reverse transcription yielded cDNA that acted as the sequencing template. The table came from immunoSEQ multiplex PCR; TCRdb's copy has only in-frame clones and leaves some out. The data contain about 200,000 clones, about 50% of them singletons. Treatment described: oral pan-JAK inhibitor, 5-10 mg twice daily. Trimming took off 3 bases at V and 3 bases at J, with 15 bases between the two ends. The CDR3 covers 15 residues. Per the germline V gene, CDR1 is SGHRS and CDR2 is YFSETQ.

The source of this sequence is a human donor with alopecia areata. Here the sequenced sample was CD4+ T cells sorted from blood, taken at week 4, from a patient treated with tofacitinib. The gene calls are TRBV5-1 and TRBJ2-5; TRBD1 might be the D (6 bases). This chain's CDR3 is CASSSIQGPEETQYF. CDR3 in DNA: TGCGCCAGCAGCTCGATACAGGGACCCGAAGAGACCCAGTACTTC.